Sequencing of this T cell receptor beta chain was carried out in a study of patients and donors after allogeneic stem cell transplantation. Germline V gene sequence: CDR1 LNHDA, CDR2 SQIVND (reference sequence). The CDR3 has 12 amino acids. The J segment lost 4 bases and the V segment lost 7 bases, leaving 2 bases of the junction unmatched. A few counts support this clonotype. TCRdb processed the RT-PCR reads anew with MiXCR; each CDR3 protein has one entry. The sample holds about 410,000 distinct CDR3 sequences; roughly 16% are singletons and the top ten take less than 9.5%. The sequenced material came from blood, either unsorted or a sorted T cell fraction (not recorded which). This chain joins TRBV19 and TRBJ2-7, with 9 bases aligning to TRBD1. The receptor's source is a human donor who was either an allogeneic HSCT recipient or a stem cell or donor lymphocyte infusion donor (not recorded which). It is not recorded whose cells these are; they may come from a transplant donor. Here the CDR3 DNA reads TGTGCCAGTACCGACAGGGGGTACGAGCAGTACTTC. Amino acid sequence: CASTDRGYEQYF.